The rows below give T cell receptor beta chains drawn from one sample of a study of shared clonotypes between healthy human individuals. The table came from immunoSEQ multiplex PCR; TCRdb's copy has only in-frame clones and leaves some out. The sample includes nearly 750,000 clones, roughly two thirds seen only once; the top ten take under 2%. Sequenced material: memory CD4+ T cells sorted from blood. The receptor source for this set is a woman aged 25-40 years in good health. Both conserved end residues are part of each CDR3. The D gene is left open where the match is weak. Expanded clones are given a class, and other clones once, few, many or no size at all.

V,J,D,size,CDR3,DNA
TRBV27,TRBJ2-3,-,once,CASSFTYTDTQYF,TGTGCCAGCAGTTTCACCTACACAGATACGCAGTATTTT
TRBV28,TRBJ2-6,-,-,CASRGHPTQRANVLTF,TGTGCCAGCAGGGGACATCCAACCCAAAGGGCCAACGTCCTGACTTTC
TRBV7-2,TRBJ2-3,-,many,CASSSDYLSTDTQYF,TGTGCCAGCAGCTCAGACTACCTTAGCACAGATACGCAGTATTTT
TRBV19,TRBJ2-2,-,-,CASSIIRMAGRGELFF,TGTGCCAGTAGTATTATTCGTATGGCGGGCCGCGGGGAGCTGTTTTTT
TRBV6-5,TRBJ2-1,-,-,CASSPGGGNEQFF,TGTGCCAGCAGTCCCGGCGGAGGCAATGAGCAGTTCTTC
TRBV4-1,TRBJ2-3,TRBD2,few,CASSQDSGRITDTQYF,TGCGCCAGCAGCCAAGACAGCGGGAGGATCACAGATACGCAGTATTTT
TRBV27,TRBJ1-5,-,-,CASRRGGQPQHF,TGTGCCAGCAGACGCGGGGGTCAGCCCCAGCATTTT
TRBV5-8,TRBJ2-6,TRBD1,few,CASSPQGAGANVLTF,TGTGCCAGCAGCCCGCAGGGGGCTGGGGCCAACGTCCTGACTTTC
TRBV9,TRBJ2-1,TRBD2,-,CASSVAPPGRDYNEQFF,TGTGCCAGCAGCGTAGCCCCCCCCGGGAGGGACTACAATGAGCAGTTCTTC
TRBV5-1,TRBJ1-4,-,-,CASSLERTDVTRGEKLFF,TGCGCCAGCAGCTTGGAAAGGACCGATGTAACGAGGGGTGAAAAACTGTTTTTT
TRBV7-9,TRBJ2-2,TRBD2,-,CASSFGVAGVGTGELFF,TGTGCCAGCAGCTTTGGCGTAGCGGGAGTTGGGACCGGGGAGCTGTTTTTT
TRBV10-3,TRBJ1-2,-,-,CAISESAYGYTF,TGTGCCATCAGTGAGTCAGCCTATGGCTACACCTTC
TRBV5-1,TRBJ1-1,-,-,CASRSSTNTEAFF,TGCGCCAGCAGGTCCTCTACCAACACTGAAGCTTTCTTT
TRBV7-2,TRBJ1-1,TRBD1,-,CASRGTGGGTEAFF,TGTGCCAGCAGGGGGACAGGGGGCGGGACTGAAGCTTTCTTT
TRBV28,TRBJ1-2,TRBD1,few,CASSLIGTGTNYGYTF,TGTGCCAGCAGTTTAATCGGGACAGGGACTAACTATGGCTACACCTTC